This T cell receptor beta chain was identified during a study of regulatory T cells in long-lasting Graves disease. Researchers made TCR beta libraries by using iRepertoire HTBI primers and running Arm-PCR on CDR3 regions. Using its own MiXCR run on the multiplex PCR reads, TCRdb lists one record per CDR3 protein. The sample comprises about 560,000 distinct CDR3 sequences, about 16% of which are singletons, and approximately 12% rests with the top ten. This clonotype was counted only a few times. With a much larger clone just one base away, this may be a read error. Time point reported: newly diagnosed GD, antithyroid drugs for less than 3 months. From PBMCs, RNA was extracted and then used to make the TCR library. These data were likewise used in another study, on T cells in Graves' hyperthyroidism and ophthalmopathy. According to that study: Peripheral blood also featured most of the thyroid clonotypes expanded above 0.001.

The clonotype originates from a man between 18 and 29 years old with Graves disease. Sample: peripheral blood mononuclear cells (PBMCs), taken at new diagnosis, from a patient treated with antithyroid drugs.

The CDR3 DNA follows: TGTGCCAGCAGCCAAGGGACTAGCGCCACCTACGAGCAGTTCTTC. It encodes CASSQGTSATYEQFF. The rearrangement joins TRBV3-1 to TRBJ2-1, with 9 bases that match TRBD2. Trimming removed 1 base from V and 10 bases from J; junction bases left unmatched: 8. Germline V gives CDR1 LGHDT, CDR2 YNNKEL (reference sequence). The CDR3 runs 15 residues.